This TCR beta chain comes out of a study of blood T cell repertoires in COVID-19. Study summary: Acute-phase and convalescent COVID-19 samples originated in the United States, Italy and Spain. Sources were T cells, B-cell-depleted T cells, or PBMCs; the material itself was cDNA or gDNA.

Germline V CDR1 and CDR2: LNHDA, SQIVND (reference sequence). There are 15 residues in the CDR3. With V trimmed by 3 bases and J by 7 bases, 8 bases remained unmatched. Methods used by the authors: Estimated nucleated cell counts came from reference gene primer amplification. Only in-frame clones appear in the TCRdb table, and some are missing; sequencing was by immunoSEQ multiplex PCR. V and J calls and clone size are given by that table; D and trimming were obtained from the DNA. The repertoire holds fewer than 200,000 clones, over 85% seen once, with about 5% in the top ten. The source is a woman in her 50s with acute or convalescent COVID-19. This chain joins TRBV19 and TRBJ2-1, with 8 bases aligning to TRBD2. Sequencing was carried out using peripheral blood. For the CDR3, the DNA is TGTGCCAGTAGTATGGATGGGACTAGATTAAATGAGCAGTTCTTC. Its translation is CASSMDGTRLNEQFF.